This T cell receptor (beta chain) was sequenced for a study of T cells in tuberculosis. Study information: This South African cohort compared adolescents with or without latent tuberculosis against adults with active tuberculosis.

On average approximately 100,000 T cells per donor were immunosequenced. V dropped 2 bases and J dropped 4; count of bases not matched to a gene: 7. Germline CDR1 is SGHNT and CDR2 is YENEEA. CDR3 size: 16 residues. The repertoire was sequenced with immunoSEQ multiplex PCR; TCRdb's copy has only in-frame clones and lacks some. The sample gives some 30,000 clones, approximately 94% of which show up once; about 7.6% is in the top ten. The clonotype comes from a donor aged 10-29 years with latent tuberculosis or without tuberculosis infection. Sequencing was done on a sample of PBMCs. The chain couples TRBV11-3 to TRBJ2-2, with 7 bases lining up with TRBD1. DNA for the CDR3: TGTGCCAGCAGCTTACGACAGGGCGGGCGCACCGGGGAGCTGTTTTTT. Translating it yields CASSLRQGGRTGELFF.